A single T cell receptor beta chain is shown here with its context. What it binds is unknown. Investigators reverse transcribed all isolated RNA, so they sequenced expressed TCRB transcripts. There were millions of reads on average in the naive, central memory and regulatory T cell samples. Sequenced by immunoSEQ multiplex PCR; TCRdb stores in-frame clones only, minus some. This table holds under 300,000 clones, about 25% found once. Trimming took 6 bases from V and 2 from J, leaving 13 bases between them. This CDR3 has 15 amino acids. The germline gives CDR1 ENHRY, CDR2 SYGVKD. This sample was included in a study of beta chain features in type 1 diabetes. Whole-study context: The samples had roughly 110,000,000 sorted cells examined in all.

Notes on the study in general: Healthy donors had naive, central memory and Treg TCRB repertoires that appeared less similar than those seen among patients.

The receptor was derived from a man under 40 in good health. The rearrangement links TRBV10-3 to TRBJ2-2; D is possibly TRBD2 (6 bases). The sample was central memory CD4+ T cells from blood. The CDR3 DNA follows: TGTGCCATCAGCTCGCGGGGCGATAACACCGGGGAGCTGTTTTTT. Translating it yields CAISSRGDNTGELFF.